The T cell receptor (beta chain) described here comes from a study of vaccination effects on CD4 cells after COVID-19. After more than 8 days in culture, the CD4+ T cells were isolated. Subjects were given two BNT162b2 or mRNA-1273 vaccine doses. This clone was seen a few times. The antigen is unknown. From germline, CDR1 is SGHDT and CDR2 YYEEEE. Trimming pared 5 bases from V and 4 bases from J, leaving 10 bases between. This CDR3 spans 13 amino acids. Here immunoSEQ multiplex PCR was the method, and the copy in TCRdb shows in-frame clones only, minus some. Of around 62,000 clones listed, around 74% are singletons.

This TCR came from a human donor who received a COVID-19 vaccine. V usage is TRBV5-6 and J usage is TRBJ1-5; D possibly corresponds to TRBD1 (6 bases). Material: CD4+ T cells from PBMCs cultured without peptide, obtained after COVID-19 vaccination. This chain's CDR3 is CASSLDRNQPQHF. Here the CDR3 DNA reads TGTGCCAGCAGTCTCGACAGGAATCAGCCCCAGCATTTT.